This T cell receptor beta chain was obtained from a study of cytomegalovirus exposure and HLA in healthy donors. General observations from the study: TCR beta V- and J-gene trimming, according to a later analysis, was linked to a missense DCLRE1C variant. Within the data, a cluster of highly shared sequence variants was likely a sequencing artifact. HLA alleles were associated with roughly 17,000 TCR beta sequences in a later analysis at 0.05 false discovery rate.

Primers: 60 Vbeta forward and 13 Jbeta reverse. Data came from immunoSEQ multiplex PCR; TCRdb stores just in-frame clones and leaves some out. The sample shows about 140,000 clones, 65% to 85% of them seen only once. This CDR3 region has 14 residues. The germline V gene encodes CDR1 MNHGY and CDR2 SVAAGI. With 9 bases removed from V and 4 bases from J, the gap between germline ends came to 16 bases. As for this clone: Antigen unknown.

J is TRBJ2-1 and V is TRBV6-9; maybe TRBD2 (6 bases). Sequencing was performed on PBMCs. This clonotype was obtained from a male donor in good health and CMV-seronegative. The CDR3 DNA sequence: TGTGCCAGTTGGCCCAGCGGGCTTTACAATGAGCAGTTCTTC. The encoded protein is CASWPSGLYNEQFF.